The 5 T cell receptor beta chains given below trace back to one sample, sequenced in a study of ipilimumab plus nivolumab after autologous stem cell transplantation. Produced via immunoSEQ multiplex PCR; TCRdb's table is partial and in-frame only. The sample holds 15,000 to 20,000 clones, over 70% seen once. The sequenced sample was PBMCs, obtained in a trial of ipilimumab plus nivolumab as post-transplant consolidation. The receptors derive from a male donor with diffuse large B-cell lymphoma.

The CDR3 loop reads CAISDGQGTYEQYF. The CDR3 DNA reads TGTGCCATCAGCGACGGACAGGGCACCTACGAGCAGTACTTC. J is TRBJ2-5 and V is TRBV10-3, with 8 bases fitting TRBD1. The J call may be faulty, since TRBJ2-7 better matches the DNA end. Per the germline V gene, CDR1 is ENHRY and CDR2 is SYGVKD. This CDR3 spans 14 amino acids.

J is TRBJ2-1 and V is TRBV6-5; weak D call: TRBD1 (5 bases). V was trimmed by 6 bases and J by 4 bases, leaving 7 bases between them. Germline-derived CDR1 and CDR2 are MNHEY and SVGAGI. The CDR3 has 12 residues. CDR3 in DNA: TGTGCCAGCAGCCCAGGGTACAATGAGCAGTTCTTC. As protein: CASSPGYNEQFF.

This sequence joins TRBV4-2 and TRBJ2-4; D possibly corresponds to TRBD2 (6 bases). The CDR3 covers 15 residues. V lost 0 bases and J lost 9, with 15 bases in between. CDR1 is LGHNA, CDR2 YNFKEQ, per germline. The CDR3 is CASSQERPGRSIQYF. The CDR3 DNA sequence: TGTGCCAGCAGCCAAGAGAGACCAGGGAGGAGCATTCAGTACTTC.

This chain's CDR3 is CASSPSAGLNTGELFF. DNA of the CDR3: TGTGCCAGCTCACCATCGGCGGGGTTAAACACCGGGGAGCTGTTTTTT. The chain is built from TRBV18 and TRBJ2-2, with D maybe TRBD2 (6 bases). The CDR3 runs 16 residues. V lost 2 bases to trimming and J lost 2 bases, with 12 bases between them. CDR1 is KGHSH, CDR2 LQKENI, per germline.

The J gene is TRBJ1-5, the V gene TRBV2; the D is unclear. The CDR3 is 13 residues long. Between the trimmed V and J ends, which lost 6 bases and 8 bases, there was a span of 14 bases. Germline CDR1 and CDR2: SNHLY and FYNNEI. The CDR3 reads CASRGGWGEPQHF. The CDR3 DNA follows: TGTGCCAGCAGGGGCGGCTGGGGAGAGCCCCAGCATTTT.